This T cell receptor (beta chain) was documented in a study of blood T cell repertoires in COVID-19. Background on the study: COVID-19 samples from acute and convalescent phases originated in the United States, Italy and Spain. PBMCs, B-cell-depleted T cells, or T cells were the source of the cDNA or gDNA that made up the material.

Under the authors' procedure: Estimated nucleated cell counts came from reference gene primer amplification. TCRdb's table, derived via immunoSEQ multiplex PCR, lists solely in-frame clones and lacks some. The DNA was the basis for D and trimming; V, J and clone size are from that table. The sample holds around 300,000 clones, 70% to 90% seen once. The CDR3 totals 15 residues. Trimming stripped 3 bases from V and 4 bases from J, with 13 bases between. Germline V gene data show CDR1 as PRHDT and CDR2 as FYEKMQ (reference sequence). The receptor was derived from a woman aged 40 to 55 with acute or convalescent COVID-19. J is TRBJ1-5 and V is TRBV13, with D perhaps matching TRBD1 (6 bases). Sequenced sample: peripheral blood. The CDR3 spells CASSFSPGTNQPQHF. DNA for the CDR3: TGTGCCAGCAGCTTTAGCCCGGGGACAAATCAGCCCCAGCATTTT. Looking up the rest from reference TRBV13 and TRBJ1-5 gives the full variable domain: AAGVIQSPRHLIKEKRETATLKCYPIPRHDTVYWYQQGPGQDPQFLISFYEKMQSDKGSIPDRFSAQQFSDYHSELNMSSLELGDSALYFCASSFSPGTNQPQHFGDGTRLSIL.